This paragraph covers one T cell receptor (beta chain) sequence. What it binds is not known. Assay used: immunoSEQ multiplex PCR; TCRdb lists only in-frame clones, some missing. The sample gives under 200,000 clones, 88% of which show up once; 20% to 30% is in the top ten. These data originate in a study of T cell responses to AZD1222 COVID-19 vaccine. The study, taken as a whole, reports: Donors were largely white British and mainly female; clonal diversity was possibly underestimated.

In germline, CDR1 is SNHLY, CDR2 FYNNEI. This CDR3 has 14 amino acids. Trimming took 6 bases from V and 2 from J, leaving 13 bases between them. The source is an adult who received the AZD1222 COVID-19 vaccine. The J gene is TRBJ2-5, the V gene TRBV2; D uncertain. Material: peripheral blood, obtained 28 days after the second AZD1222 dose. The CDR3 spells CASSERVSQETQYF. CDR3 in DNA: TGTGCCAGCAGCGAACGGGTTAGTCAAGAGACCCAGTACTTC.